This T cell receptor (beta chain) comes out of a study of monozygotic twins with inflammatory bowel disease. Study-level results: Differences in immunosuppressive treatment may have been a source of added variability in patient repertoires.

Regarding this clonotype: No antigen is known for it.

Germline V lookup: CDR1 SGHRS, CDR2 YFSETQ. The CDR3 extends over 16 amino acids. Through template switching, UMIs that included a 6-nucleotide sample barcode were added. TCRdb re-called the 5' RACE reads; one entry per CDR3 protein, DNA not given. The sample shows a few hundred thousand distinct CDR3 sequences, and 1.5% to 2% sits with its ten largest clones. Sequencing input: blood. The receptor was derived from a human donor with ulcerative colitis or Crohn's disease, or a healthy co-twin of an affected twin (not recorded which). The chain recombines TRBV5-1 with TRBJ2-1; lacking DNA, the TRBD2 call made by TCRdb goes unchecked. Here the CDR3 reads CASSLVADYSRNEQFF.